This section outlines one T cell receptor (beta chain) sequence together with its context. What it binds is unknown. Each CDR3 protein gets one entry after TCRdb re-called the 5' RACE reads with MiXCR. The sample holds some 220,000 distinct CDR3 sequences, roughly 3.3% seen once. This entry comes from a study of T cells after yellow fever vaccination. CDR1 and CDR2 (germline): SGHNT, YYREEE (reference sequence). Deletions cut 2 bases from V and 0 bases from J, with 6 bases between. The CDR3 consists of 13 residues. Points from the study as a whole: Contaminating bulk clonotypes could be abundant in FACS-sorted repertoires.

The TCR sequence derives from a man younger than 30 who received the YFV17D yellow fever vaccine. The source material was CD4+ T cells sorted from PBMCs, sampled 10 days after the yellow fever booster vaccination. The genes are TRBV5-4 and TRBJ2-7; D unresolved. The CDR3 DNA sequence: TGTGCCAGCAGCTTCCCGAGCTCCTACGAGCAGTACTTC. It yields the protein CASSFPSSYEQYF.